This T cell receptor (beta chain) was observed in a study of regulatory T cells in long-lasting Graves disease. Study at large: Newly diagnosed Graves' patients had under 3 months of antithyroid drugs.

With iRepertoire HTBI primers and Arm-PCR of CDR3 regions, TCR beta libraries were built. TCRdb reanalysed the multiplex PCR reads using MiXCR and keeps one entry per CDR3 protein. The repertoire holds more than 400,000 distinct CDR3 sequences, with 16% as singletons. Time point indicated: newly diagnosed GD, antithyroid drugs for less than 3 months. PBMC-extracted RNA yielded the TCR library. CDR1 is MNHNS and CDR2 is SASEGT in the germline V gene. V lost 5 bases and J lost 0, with 8 bases in between. The CDR3 extends over 14 amino acids. Remarks on this clonotype: A much larger clone differs by one base, so this may be a read error. Without the conserved terminal phenylalanine or tryptophan, this CDR3 likely stems from a read error.

These sequences were also reported in another study, on T cells in Graves' hyperthyroidism and ophthalmopathy. That source notes: Blood also carried most thyroid clonotypes expanded above 0.001. A model built on 13 V-J features separated ophthalmopathy from stable hyperthyroidism.

This receptor was taken from a woman aged 30 to 39 with Graves disease. The specimen comprised peripheral blood mononuclear cells (PBMCs), sampled at new diagnosis, from a patient treated with antithyroid drugs. The chain couples TRBV6-1 to TRBJ1-3; D possibly corresponds to TRBD1 (6 bases). The DNA of the CDR3 is TGTGCCAGCAGTCCAGGGGTCTCTGGAAACACCATATATTCT. It yields the protein CASSPGVSGNTIYS.